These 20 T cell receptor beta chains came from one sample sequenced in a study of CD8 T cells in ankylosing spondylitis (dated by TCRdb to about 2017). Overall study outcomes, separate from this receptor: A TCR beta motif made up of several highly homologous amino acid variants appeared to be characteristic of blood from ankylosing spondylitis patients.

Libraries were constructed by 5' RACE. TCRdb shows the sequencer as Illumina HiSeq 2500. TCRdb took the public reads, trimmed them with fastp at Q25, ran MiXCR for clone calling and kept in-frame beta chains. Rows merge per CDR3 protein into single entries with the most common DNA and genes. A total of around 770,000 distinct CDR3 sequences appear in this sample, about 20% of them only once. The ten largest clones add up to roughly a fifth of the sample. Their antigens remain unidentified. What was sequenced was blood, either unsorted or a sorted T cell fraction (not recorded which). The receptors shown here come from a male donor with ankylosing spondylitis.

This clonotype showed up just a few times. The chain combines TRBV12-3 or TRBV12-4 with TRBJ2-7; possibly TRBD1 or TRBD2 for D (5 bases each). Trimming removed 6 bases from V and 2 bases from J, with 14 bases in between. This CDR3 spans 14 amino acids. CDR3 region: CASSVRDGPYEQYF. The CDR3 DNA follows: TGTGCCAGCAGCGTGAGGGACGGCCCCTACGAGCAGTACTTC.

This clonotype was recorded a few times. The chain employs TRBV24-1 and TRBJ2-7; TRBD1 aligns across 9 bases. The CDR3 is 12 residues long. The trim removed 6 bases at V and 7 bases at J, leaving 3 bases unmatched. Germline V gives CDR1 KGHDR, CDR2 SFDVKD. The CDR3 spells CATSMTGGEQYF. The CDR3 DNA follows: TGTGCCACCAGTATGACAGGGGGTGAGCAGTACTTC.

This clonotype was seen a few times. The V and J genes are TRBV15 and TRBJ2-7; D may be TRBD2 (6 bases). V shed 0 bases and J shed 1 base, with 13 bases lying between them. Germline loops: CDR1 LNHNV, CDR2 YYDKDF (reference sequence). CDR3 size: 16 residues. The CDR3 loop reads CATSREPGTASYEQYF. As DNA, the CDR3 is TGTGCCACCAGCAGAGAGCCCGGGACTGCATCCTACGAGCAGTACTTC.

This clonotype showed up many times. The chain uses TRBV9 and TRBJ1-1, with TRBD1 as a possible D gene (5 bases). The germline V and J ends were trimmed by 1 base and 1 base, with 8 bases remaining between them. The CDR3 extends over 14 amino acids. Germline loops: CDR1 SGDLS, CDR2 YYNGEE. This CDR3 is CASSVQGTNTEAFF. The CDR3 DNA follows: TGTGCCAGCAGCGTACAGGGTACGAACACTGAAGCTTTCTTT.

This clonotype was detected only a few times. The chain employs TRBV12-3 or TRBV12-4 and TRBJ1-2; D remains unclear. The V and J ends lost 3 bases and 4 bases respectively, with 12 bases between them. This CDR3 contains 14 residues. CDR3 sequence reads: CASSLRPGPYGYTF. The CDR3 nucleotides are TGTGCCAGCAGTTTGCGCCCCGGGCCCTATGGCTACACCTTC.

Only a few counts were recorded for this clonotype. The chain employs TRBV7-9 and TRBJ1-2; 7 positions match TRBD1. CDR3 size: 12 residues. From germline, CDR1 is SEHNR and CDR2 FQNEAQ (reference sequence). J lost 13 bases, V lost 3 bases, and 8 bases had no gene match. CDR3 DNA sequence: TGTGCCAGCAGCTTCCGACAGGGCCTGGCCACCTTC. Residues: CASSFRQGLATF.

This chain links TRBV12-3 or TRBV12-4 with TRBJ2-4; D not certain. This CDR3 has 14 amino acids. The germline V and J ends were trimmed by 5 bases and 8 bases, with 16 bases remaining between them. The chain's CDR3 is CASSPPWSSDIQYF. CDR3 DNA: TGTGCCAGCAGTCCCCCGTGGAGTTCGGACATTCAGTACTTC.

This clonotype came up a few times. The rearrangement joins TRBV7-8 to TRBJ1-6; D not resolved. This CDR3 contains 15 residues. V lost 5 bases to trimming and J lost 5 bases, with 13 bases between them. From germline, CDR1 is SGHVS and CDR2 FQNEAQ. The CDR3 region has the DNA TGTGCCAGCAGCCCAGGCGGGGTCCATAATTCACCCCTCCACTTT. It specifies CASSPGGVHNSPLHF. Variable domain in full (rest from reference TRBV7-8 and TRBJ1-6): GAGVSQSPRYKVAKRGQDVALRCDPISGHVSLFWYQQALGQGPEFLTYFQNEAQLDKSGLPSDRFFAERPEGSVSTLKIQRTQQEDSAVYLCASSPGGVHNSPLHFGNGTRLTVT.

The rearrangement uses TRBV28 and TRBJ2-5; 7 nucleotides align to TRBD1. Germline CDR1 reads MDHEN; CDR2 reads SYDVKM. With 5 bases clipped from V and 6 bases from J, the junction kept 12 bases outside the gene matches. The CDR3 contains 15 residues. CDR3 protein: CASSPDQGVKQTQYF. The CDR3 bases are TGTGCCAGCAGTCCCGACCAGGGGGTTAAGCAGACCCAGTACTTC.

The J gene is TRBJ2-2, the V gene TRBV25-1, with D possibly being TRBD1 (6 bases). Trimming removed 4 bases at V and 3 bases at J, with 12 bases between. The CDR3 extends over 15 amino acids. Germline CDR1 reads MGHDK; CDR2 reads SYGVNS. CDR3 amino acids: CASSVGQQDTGELFF. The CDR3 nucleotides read TGTGCCAGCAGTGTGGGACAACAGGACACCGGGGAGCTGTTTTTT.

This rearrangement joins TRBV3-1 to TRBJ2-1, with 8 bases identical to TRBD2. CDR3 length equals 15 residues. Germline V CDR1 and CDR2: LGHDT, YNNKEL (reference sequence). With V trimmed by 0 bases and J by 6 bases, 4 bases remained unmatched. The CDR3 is CASSQDGTRANEQFF. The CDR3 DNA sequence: TGTGCCAGCAGCCAAGATGGGACTAGGGCCAATGAGCAGTTCTTC.

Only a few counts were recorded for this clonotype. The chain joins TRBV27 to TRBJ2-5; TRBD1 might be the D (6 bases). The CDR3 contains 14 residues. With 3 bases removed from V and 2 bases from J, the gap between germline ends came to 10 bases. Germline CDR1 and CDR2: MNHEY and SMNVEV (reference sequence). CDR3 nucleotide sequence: TGTGCCAGCAGTTTTCTCGACAGGCAAGAGACCCAGTACTTC. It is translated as CASSFLDRQETQYF.

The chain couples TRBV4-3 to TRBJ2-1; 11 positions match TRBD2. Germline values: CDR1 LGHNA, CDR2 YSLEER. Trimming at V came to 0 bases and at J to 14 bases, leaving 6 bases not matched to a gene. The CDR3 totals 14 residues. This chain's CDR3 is CASSQDPTSGSKFF. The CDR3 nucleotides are TGCGCCAGCAGCCAAGACCCCACTAGCGGGAGTAAGTTCTTC.

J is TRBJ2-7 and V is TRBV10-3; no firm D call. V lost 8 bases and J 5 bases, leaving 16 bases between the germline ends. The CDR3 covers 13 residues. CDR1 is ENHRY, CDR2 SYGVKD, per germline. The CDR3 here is CAIADIPRDEQYF. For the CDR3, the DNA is TGTGCCATCGCGGATATCCCCCGGGACGAGCAGTACTTC.

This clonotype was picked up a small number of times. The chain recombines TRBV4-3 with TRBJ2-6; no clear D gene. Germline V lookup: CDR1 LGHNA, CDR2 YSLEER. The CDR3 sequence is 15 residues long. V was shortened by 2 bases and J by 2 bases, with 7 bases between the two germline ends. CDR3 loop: CASSQTPAGANVLTF. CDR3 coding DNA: TGCGCCAGCAGCCAAACTCCTGCTGGGGCCAACGTCCTGACTTTC.

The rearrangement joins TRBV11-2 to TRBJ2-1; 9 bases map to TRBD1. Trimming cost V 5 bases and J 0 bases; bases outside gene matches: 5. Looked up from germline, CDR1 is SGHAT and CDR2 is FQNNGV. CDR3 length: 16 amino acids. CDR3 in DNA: TGTGCCAGCAGCCAGGACAGGGGACCCTCCTACAATGAGCAGTTCTTC. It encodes CASSQDRGPSYNEQFF.

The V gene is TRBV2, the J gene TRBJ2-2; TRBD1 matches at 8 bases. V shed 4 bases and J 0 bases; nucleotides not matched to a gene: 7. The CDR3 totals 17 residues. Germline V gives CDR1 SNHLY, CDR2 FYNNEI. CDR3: CASSAITGGTNTGELFF. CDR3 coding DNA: TGTGCCAGCAGTGCAATTACAGGGGGGACGAACACCGGGGAGCTGTTTTTT.

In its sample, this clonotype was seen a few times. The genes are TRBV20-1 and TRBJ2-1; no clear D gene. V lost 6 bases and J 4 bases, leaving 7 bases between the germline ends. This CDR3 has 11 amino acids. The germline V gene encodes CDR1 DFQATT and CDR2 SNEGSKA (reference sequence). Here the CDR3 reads CSAPKYNEQFF. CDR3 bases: TGCAGTGCGCCGAAATACAATGAGCAGTTCTTC.

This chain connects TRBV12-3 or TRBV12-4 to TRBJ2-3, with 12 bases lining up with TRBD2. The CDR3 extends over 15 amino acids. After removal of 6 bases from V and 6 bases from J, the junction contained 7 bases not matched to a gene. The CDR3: CASRLTSGGPDTQYF. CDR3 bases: TGTGCCAGCAGACTTACTAGCGGGGGGCCCGATACGCAGTATTTT.

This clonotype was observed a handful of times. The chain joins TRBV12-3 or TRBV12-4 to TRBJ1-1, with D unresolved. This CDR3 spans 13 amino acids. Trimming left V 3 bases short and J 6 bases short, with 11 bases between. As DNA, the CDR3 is TGTGCCAGCAGTTTGGAAGCGTCCGCTGAAGCTTTCTTT. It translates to CASSLEASAEAFF.